The 14 T cell receptor beta chains presented below share a single source sample, sequenced in a study of blood T cell repertoires in COVID-19. Assay: immunoSEQ multiplex PCR; the TCRdb copy retains only in-frame clones and omits some. The sample has fewer than 250,000 clones, around 82% seen once. The sequencing sample was made of PBMCs or T cells enriched from blood (not recorded which). These receptors originate from a woman aged 45-65 years with acute COVID-19.

This clone turned up a few times. This sequence joins TRBV28 and TRBJ2-4; the D gene is possibly TRBD2 (7 bases). Per the germline V gene, CDR1 is MDHEN and CDR2 is SYDVKM. The CDR3 extends over 14 amino acids. Trimming stripped 4 bases from V and 8 bases from J, with 15 bases between. CDR3 nucleotides: TGTGCCAGCAGTTCCCCGGGGGGCCGGTACATTCAGTACTTC. This encodes CASSSPGGRYIQYF.

The chain combines TRBV4-2 with TRBJ1-2; D not certain. This CDR3 contains 15 residues. Germline values: CDR1 LGHNA, CDR2 YNFKEQ. V lost 0 bases to trimming and J lost 6 bases, with 14 bases between them. The DNA for the CDR3 is TGTGCCAGCAGCCAAGATTCGAGGGTTAGGGATGGCTACACCTTC. Amino acids: CASSQDSRVRDGYTF.

This clone was detected a few times. The chain employs TRBV19 and TRBJ2-5, with 9 positions matching TRBD2. From germline, CDR1 is LNHDA and CDR2 SQIVND (reference sequence). With V trimmed by 6 bases and J by 6 bases, 11 bases remained unmatched. The CDR3 extends over 15 amino acids. Here the CDR3 reads CASRDAGGPVKTQYF. The DNA of the CDR3 is TGTGCCAGTAGGGACGCGGGGGGGCCTGTGAAGACCCAGTACTTC.

This clone was seen only a few times. The chain has TRBV19 and TRBJ2-4; D is uncertain. The CDR3 has 13 amino acids. Per the germline V gene, CDR1 is LNHDA and CDR2 is SQIVND (reference sequence). Trimming shortened V by 5 bases and J by 11 bases, and 16 bases separated the two germline ends. The CDR3 loop is CASSFGAPILQYF. CDR3 coding DNA: TGTGCCAGTAGTTTCGGAGCGCCTATCCTTCAGTACTTC. The variable domain in full, completed from reference TRBV19 and TRBJ2-4, reads DGGITQSPKYLFRKEGQNVTLSCEQNLNHDAMYWYRQDPGQGLRLIYYSQIVNDFQKGDIAEGYSVSREKKESFPLTVTSAQKNPTAFYLCASSFGAPILQYFGAGTRLSVL.

The gene calls are TRBV7-2 and TRBJ2-3; D is ambiguous. Germline V gene data show CDR1 as SGHTA and CDR2 as FQGNSA. Trimming shortened V by 1 base and J by 2 bases, and 7 bases separated the two germline ends. The CDR3 length is 14 residues. CDR3 region: CASSLVWPTDTQYF. The CDR3 coding sequence is TGTGCCAGCAGCTTAGTCTGGCCCACAGATACGCAGTATTTT. Drawing the rest from reference TRBV7-2 and TRBJ2-3, the complete variable domain is GAGVSQSPSNKVTEKGKDVELRCDPISGHTALYWYRQSLGQGLEFLIYFQGNSAPDKSGLPSDRFSAERTGGSVSTLTIQRTQQEDSAVYLCASSLVWPTDTQYFGPGTRLTVL.

This chain links TRBV7-9 with TRBJ1-1, with D possibly being TRBD1 (5 bases). The ends were cut back, 1 base at V and 0 bases at J, with 9 bases in the middle. CDR3 length: 15 amino acids. CDR1 and CDR2 (germline): SEHNR, FQNEAQ (reference sequence). The CDR3 sequence is CASSLEGRLNTEAFF. CDR3 DNA sequence: TGTGCCAGCAGCTTAGAGGGGCGGTTGAACACTGAAGCTTTCTTT.

The chain joins TRBV28 to TRBJ2-2; D not resolved. Trimming removed 7 bases from V and 0 bases from J, with 12 bases in between. Germline V lookup: CDR1 MDHEN, CDR2 SYDVKM. The CDR3 spans 15 residues. CDR3 coding DNA: TGTGCCAGCAAGCCGGTATTTGCGAACACCGGGGAGCTGTTTTTT. Encoded protein: CASKPVFANTGELFF.

The chain uses TRBV7-8 and TRBJ1-5; perhaps TRBD1 as D (5 bases). Germline V lookup: CDR1 SGHVS, CDR2 FQNEAQ. V lost 0 bases and J 9 bases, leaving 9 bases between the germline ends. This CDR3 has 13 residues. The CDR3 reads CASSLAGDRPQHF. The CDR3 nucleotides are TGTGCCAGCAGCTTAGCAGGGGATCGGCCCCAGCATTTT. The variable domain in full, with the rest retrieved from reference TRBV7-8 and TRBJ1-5, is GAGVSQSPRYKVAKRGQDVALRCDPISGHVSLFWYQQALGQGPEFLTYFQNEAQLDKSGLPSDRFFAERPEGSVSTLKIQRTQQEDSAVYLCASSLAGDRPQHFGDGTRLSIL.

The rearrangement uses TRBV7-6 and TRBJ2-2; TRBD1 matches at 8 bases. The junction had 7 bases not matched to a gene; V was cut back by 5 bases and J by 8 bases. The CDR3 has 14 residues. Germline V gene sequence: CDR1 SGHVS, CDR2 FNYEAQ. Here the CDR3 reads CASSEWDRSGELFF. As DNA, the CDR3 is TGTGCCAGCAGCGAGTGGGACAGGTCGGGGGAGCTGTTTTTT. Looking up the rest from reference TRBV7-6 and TRBJ2-2 gives the full variable domain: GAGVSQSPRYKVTKRGQDVALRCDPISGHVSLYWYRQALGQGPEFLTYFNYEAQQDKSGLPNDRFSAERPEGSISTLTIQRTEQRDSAMYRCASSEWDRSGELFFGEGSRLTVL.

The J gene is TRBJ1-4, the V gene TRBV18; 8 bases are a match to TRBD1. The CDR3 covers 15 residues. The germline V gene encodes CDR1 KGHSH and CDR2 LQKENI. Trimming cost V 6 bases and J 6 bases; bases outside gene matches: 9. DNA of the CDR3: TGTGCCAGCTCCATGACAGGGGCCAGGGATGAAAAACTGTTTTTT. Translating it yields CASSMTGARDEKLFF.

The chain employs TRBV10-3 and TRBJ1-4; 12 bases fit TRBD1. This CDR3 is 13 amino acids long. V trimming: 6 bases; J trimming: 9 bases; junction bases outside the gene matches: 2. Germline-derived CDR1 and CDR2 are ENHRY and SYGVKD. The CDR3 spells CAISGTGGKKLFF. The DNA of the CDR3 is TGTGCCATCAGCGGGACAGGGGGCAAAAAACTGTTTTTT.

The V and J genes are TRBV5-6 and TRBJ1-4; 9 bases match TRBD1. The CDR3 contains 16 residues. Germline CDR1 reads SGHDT; CDR2 reads YYEEEE. V was clipped by 0 bases and J by 6 bases; unmatched bases: 6. CDR3 DNA: TGTGCCAGCAGCTTGGCCGGTACAGGGGGCGATGAAAAACTGTTTTTT. Encoded protein: CASSLAGTGGDEKLFF.

This chain links TRBV5-6 with TRBJ2-5; D is unresolved. The V and J ends lost 5 bases and 0 bases respectively, with 8 bases between them. The CDR3 is 13 residues long. The germline CDR1 and CDR2 sequences are SGHDT and YYEEEE. CDR3 nucleotide sequence: TGTGCCAGCAGGGGCTATGACCAAGAGACCCAGTACTTC. This codes for CASRGYDQETQYF.

The chain joins TRBV7-9 to TRBJ2-1, with a weak D call TRBD1 (6 bases). Trimming shortened V by 2 bases and J by 10 bases, and 12 bases separated the two germline ends. CDR1 is SEHNR, CDR2 FQNEAQ, per germline (reference sequence). The CDR3 is 13 residues long. The CDR3 sequence is CASSLSHQGEQFF. The CDR3 bases are TGTGCCAGCAGCTTAAGCCACCAGGGGGAGCAGTTCTTC. Full variable domain (missing parts from reference TRBV7-9 and TRBJ2-1): DTGVSQNPRHKITKRGQNVTFRCDPISEHNRLYWYRQTLGQGPEFLTYFQNEAQLEKSRLLSDRFSAERPKGSFSTLEIQRTEQGDSAMYLCASSLSHQGEQFFGPGTRLTVL.